This entry lists 10 T cell receptor beta chains sequenced from one sample in a study of T cells after posttransplantation cyclophosphamide. The assay was immunoSEQ multiplex PCR, and TCRdb's table has in-frame clones only and misses some. Altogether approximately 22,000 clones are present, roughly 90% being singletons, with the ten largest covering roughly an eighth. A marrow graft followed busulfan-fludarabine conditioning, with cyclophosphamide on days +3 and +4. Sequencing was performed on PBMCs, taken after allogeneic stem cell transplant with posttransplant cyclophosphamide. These receptors originate from a female patient aged 25-39 years who received an allogeneic stem cell transplant from an unrelated donor, was CMV-positive, and had no GVHD. Some T cells may be supplied by the graft donor.

This clone was counted once. This sequence joins TRBV6-1 and TRBJ2-7, with D maybe TRBD2 (5 bases). The CDR3 is 11 residues long. Trimming took 10 bases from V and 6 from J, leaving 13 bases between them. Per the germline V gene, CDR1 is MNHNS and CDR2 is SASEGT. CDR3 bases: TGTGCCATCCCATTAAGCGGCGAGCAGTACTTC. Translated, it gives CAIPLSGEQYF.

The rearrangement links TRBV7-9 to TRBJ1-1, with TRBD1 matching 10 bases. Trimming removed 5 bases from V and 5 bases from J; junction bases left unmatched: 11. Germline-derived CDR1 and CDR2 are SEHNR and FQNEAQ (reference sequence). The CDR3 spans 16 residues. In DNA form, the CDR3 reads TGTGCCAGCAGCACCCACGACAGGGGGCGAGCGACTGAAGCTTTCTTT. This translates into CASSTHDRGRATEAFF.

The CDR3 nucleotides are TGTGCCAGCAAAGATCTCCGGGACAAATACAATGAGCAGTTCTTC. Its protein product is CASKDLRDKYNEQFF. The gene calls are TRBV21-1 and TRBJ2-1; the DNA was not compared with TRBD1, the D call given in the table. TRBV21-1 is deemed a pseudogene. CDR3 length: 15 amino acids.

The J gene is TRBJ1-1, the V gene TRBV6-5; 7 bases map to TRBD1. Germline V CDR1 and CDR2: MNHEY, SVGAGI. The CDR3 has 13 residues. Trimming removed 8 bases from V and 3 bases from J; junction bases left unmatched: 6. The CDR3 coding sequence is TGTGCCAGCGCGAACAGGGGAGACACTGAAGCTTTCTTT. Translated: CASANRGDTEAFF.

The chain joins TRBV2 to TRBJ1-5; D is undetermined. Trimming removed 6 bases at V and 7 bases at J, with 10 bases between. Germline CDR1 and CDR2: SNHLY and FYNNEI. The CDR3 is made up of 12 amino acids. The CDR3: CASSKRRQPQHF. As DNA, the CDR3 is TGTGCCAGCAGCAAACGGAGACAGCCCCAGCATTTT.

The genes are TRBV7-6 and TRBJ2-4; 10 bases align to TRBD2. Looked up from germline, CDR1 is SGHVS and CDR2 is FNYEAQ. V lost 5 bases, J lost 3 bases, and 10 bases stayed unmatched. The CDR3 sequence is 17 residues long. The CDR3 sequence is CASSQQRGGRNKNIQYF. The CDR3 coding sequence is TGTGCCAGCAGCCAACAGCGGGGGGGCCGGAACAAAAACATTCAGTACTTC.

The chain recombines TRBV5-4 with TRBJ2-7; TRBD1 is a possible D gene (5 bases). The V and J ends lost 4 bases and 2 bases respectively, with 10 bases between them. This CDR3 is built from 13 residues. CDR1 SGHNT and CDR2 YYREEE come from the germline V gene (reference sequence). The CDR3 sequence is CASSPGHTYEQYF. The CDR3 DNA sequence: TGTGCCAGCAGCCCCGGACACACCTACGAGCAGTACTTC. Using reference TRBV5-4 and TRBJ2-7 for the parts outside the CDR3, the full variable domain is ETGVTQSPTHLIKTRGQQVTLRCSSQSGHNTVSWYQQALGQGPQFIFQYYREEENGRGNFPPRFSGLQFPNYSSELNVNALELDDSALYLCASSPGHTYEQYFGPGTRLTVT.

The CDR3: CASSYSGLTTDYEQYF. The DNA of the CDR3 is TGTGCCAGCAGTTACTCTGGGCTCACCACGGATTACGAGCAGTACTTC. This chain uses TRBV6-6 with TRBJ2-7, with D uncertain. The CDR3 has 16 amino acids. Germline lookup yields CDR1 MNHNY and CDR2 SVGAGI (reference sequence). V lost 0 bases to trimming and J lost 4 bases, with 16 bases between them.

The chain recombines TRBV9 with TRBJ2-3; 11 bases agree with TRBD2. The germline V gene has CDR1 SGDLS and CDR2 YYNGEE. With V trimmed by 4 bases and J by 5 bases, 6 bases remained unmatched. This CDR3 has 15 residues. The CDR3 region is CASSHSGGVLDTQYF. CDR3 coding DNA: TGTGCCAGCAGCCATAGCGGGGGGGTGTTAGATACGCAGTATTTT.

A single count supports this clone. This chain joins TRBV6-1 and TRBJ2-3, with D hard to call. Trimming shortened V by 8 bases and J by 6 bases, and 6 bases separated the two germline ends. The CDR3 length is 10 residues. CDR1 and CDR2 from the germline V gene are MNHNS and SASEGT. Here the CDR3 DNA reads TGTGCCAGCGAAGCGGATACGCAGTATTTT. It specifies CASEADTQYF.